These 21 T cell receptor beta chains came from one sample sequenced in a study of cytomegalovirus exposure and HLA in healthy donors. The PCR ran on 60 Vbeta and 13 Jbeta primers. Only in-frame clones appear in the TCRdb table, and some are missing; sequencing was by immunoSEQ multiplex PCR. The table has roughly 100,000 clones, 79% seen once. The specimen was PBMCs. Receptors originate from a male donor in good health and CMV-seropositive.

The chain combines TRBV12-5 with TRBJ2-5; D is possibly TRBD1 (6 bases). CDR1 and CDR2 (germline): LGHNT, FRNRAP. The CDR3 contains 14 residues. V was clipped by 5 bases and J by 5 bases, with 15 bases between them. Here the CDR3 reads CASGPGQNLETQYF. CDR3 bases: TGTGCTAGTGGTCCCGGACAGAATTTGGAGACCCAGTACTTC.

The chain combines TRBV5-8 with TRBJ2-3, with D unclear. Germline V lookup: CDR1 SGHTS, CDR2 YDEGEE. V was clipped by 4 bases and J by 5 bases, with 8 bases between them. The CDR3 runs to 12 residues. CDR3 sequence: CASSPEVDTQYF. In nucleotides, the CDR3 is TGTGCCAGCAGCCCCGAGGTAGATACGCAGTATTTT.

The chain carries TRBV7-9 and TRBJ1-2; TRBD1 is a possible D gene (5 bases). The ends were cut back, 7 bases at V and 2 bases at J, with 14 bases in the middle. This CDR3 contains 14 residues. Germline V gene sequence: CDR1 SEHNR, CDR2 FQNEAQ (reference sequence). In DNA, the CDR3 is TGTGCCAGCACTAAACAGGAGTACAACTATGGCTACACCTTC. This translates into CASTKQEYNYGYTF.

In this sample, this clone turned up a few times. This chain connects TRBV5-1 to TRBJ1-5; perhaps TRBD1 as D (5 bases). The V end was cut by 0 bases, the J end by 0 bases, with 10 bases between. Germline values: CDR1 SGHRS, CDR2 YFSETQ. This CDR3 is 16 amino acids long. In DNA, the CDR3 is TGCGCCAGCAGCTTGGAACCCGACAGTAGCAATCAGCCCCAGCATTTT. The encoded protein is CASSLEPDSSNQPQHF. Drawing the rest from reference TRBV5-1 and TRBJ1-5, the complete variable domain is KAGVTQTPRYLIKTRGQQVTLSCSPISGHRSVSWYQQTPGQGLQFLFEYFSETQRNKGNFPGRFSGRQFSNSRSEMNVSTLELGDSALYLCASSLEPDSSNQPQHFGDGTRLSIL.

The chain employs TRBV25-1 and TRBJ2-5; D might be TRBD1 (5 bases). This CDR3 has 15 amino acids. Germline values: CDR1 MGHDK, CDR2 SYGVNS. V was trimmed by 2 bases and J by 4 bases, leaving 14 bases between them. CDR3 in amino acids: CASSERGLAVETQYF. CDR3 nucleotide sequence: TGTGCCAGCAGTGAAAGGGGATTGGCTGTAGAGACCCAGTACTTC.

V gene TRBV9 combines with J gene TRBJ2-6; tentative D call: TRBD1 (5 bases). Germline V gene data show CDR1 as SGDLS and CDR2 as YYNGEE. Trimming shortened V by 5 bases and J by 0 bases, and 9 bases separated the two germline ends. The CDR3 contains 15 residues. This CDR3 reads CASSPGFSGANVLTF. As DNA, the CDR3 is TGTGCCAGCAGTCCAGGGTTCTCTGGGGCCAACGTCCTGACTTTC.

The gene calls are TRBV13 and TRBJ2-7, with D unclear. The CDR3 sequence is 14 residues long. Germline CDR1 reads PRHDT; CDR2 reads FYEKMQ (reference sequence). Trimming removed 5 bases at V and 0 bases at J, with 11 bases between. CDR3 coding DNA: TGTGCCAGCAGCCCGCCATCCAGCTCCTACGAGCAGTACTTC. Protein sequence: CASSPPSSSYEQYF.

The chain has TRBV29-1 and TRBJ2-3; D is possibly TRBD2 (6 bases). This CDR3 is 14 amino acids long. In germline, CDR1 is SQVTM, CDR2 ANQGSEA. Trimming removed 0 bases at V and 3 bases at J, with 10 bases between. Here the CDR3 DNA reads TGCAGCGTTGAAGACCACGGGGGTACAGATACGCAGTATTTT. Translating gives CSVEDHGGTDTQYF.

This clone came up a few times. The CDR3 loop reads CASRPREANTEAFF. The CDR3, as DNA: TGTGCCAGCAGGCCGCGGGAGGCCAACACTGAAGCTTTCTTT. V usage is TRBV6-6 and J usage is TRBJ1-1; D gene ambiguous. Germline CDR1 reads MNHNY; CDR2 reads SVGAGI (reference sequence). Between the trimmed V and J ends, which lost 6 bases and 2 bases, there was a span of 13 bases. The CDR3 loop spans 14 amino acids.

This clone is judged medium-sized. The chain carries TRBV2 and TRBJ1-4; 7 bases are shared with TRBD1. V lost 6 bases, J lost 7 bases, and 5 bases stayed unmatched. CDR1 SNHLY and CDR2 FYNNEI come from the germline V gene. This CDR3 contains 13 residues. The CDR3 region has the DNA TGTGCCAGCAGGAGGGGGCAATTTGAAAAACTGTTTTTT. This encodes CASRRGQFEKLFF.

The chain employs TRBV6-6 and TRBJ1-2, with 7 positions matching TRBD1. Germline V gene lookup returns CDR1 MNHNY and CDR2 SVGAGI (reference sequence). CDR3 length: 15 residues. J was trimmed by 0 bases and V by 5 bases; bases with no gene match: 6. DNA for the CDR3: TGTGCCAGCAGTCGGACAGGCACTCCTAACTATGGCTACACCTTC. As protein: CASSRTGTPNYGYTF.

The V and J genes are TRBV10-2 and TRBJ1-2, with 10 bases identical to TRBD1. This CDR3 has 14 amino acids. J lost 7 bases, V lost 3 bases, and 5 bases had no gene match. Germline V gives CDR1 WSHSY, CDR2 SAAADI. Written as DNA, the CDR3 is TGCGCCAGCAGTGAAACCGGGACAGGGGTTGGCTACACCTTC. It codes for CASSETGTGVGYTF.

V is TRBV18 and J is TRBJ1-1; D might be TRBD1 (5 bases). V lost 2 bases to trimming and J lost 5 bases, with 18 bases between them. CDR3 size: 16 residues. The germline V gene encodes CDR1 KGHSH and CDR2 LQKENI. The CDR3 nucleotides read TGTGCCAGCTCACCAGACGCTGGAAGGGGATGGACTGAAGCTTTCTTT. Translated, it gives CASSPDAGRGWTEAFF. Full variable domain (rest looked up from reference TRBV18 and TRBJ1-1): NAGVMQNPRHLVRRRGQEARLRCSPMKGHSHVYWYRQLPEEGLKFMVYLQKENIIDESGMPKERFSAEFPKEGPSILRIQQVVRGDSAAYFCASSPDAGRGWTEAFFGQGTRLTVV.

V gene TRBV20-1 combines with J gene TRBJ1-1, with 9 bases matching TRBD1. This CDR3 region has 11 residues. In germline, CDR1 is DFQATT, CDR2 SNEGSKA (reference sequence). CDR3 protein: CAGQGGTEAFF. CDR3 nucleotides: TGCGCGGGACAGGGTGGAACTGAAGCTTTCTTT.

The V and J genes are TRBV19 and TRBJ2-7, with 10 bases that match TRBD1. The CDR3 is 14 residues long. Germline values: CDR1 LNHDA, CDR2 SQIVND (reference sequence). J lost 3 bases, V lost 5 bases, and 4 bases had no gene match. CDR3 sequence (DNA): TGTGCCAGTAGTTTCGGGACAGGGGTCTACGAGCAGTACTTC. Translated: CASSFGTGVYEQYF. The full variable domain, its missing parts supplied by reference TRBV19 and TRBJ2-7, is DGGITQSPKYLFRKEGQNVTLSCEQNLNHDAMYWYRQDPGQGLRLIYYSQIVNDFQKGDIAEGYSVSREKKESFPLTVTSAQKNPTAFYLCASSFGTGVYEQYFGPGTRLTVT.

Only a few counts were recorded for this clone. The chain uses TRBV6-5 and TRBJ1-1; D may be TRBD1 (6 bases). Trimming removed 7 bases from V and 6 bases from J, with 15 bases in between. The CDR3 runs 13 residues. Looked up from germline, CDR1 is MNHEY and CDR2 is SVGAGI. In DNA form, the CDR3 reads TGTGCCAGCATACCCGGGGGGCGGCCTGAAGCTTTCTTT. It is translated as CASIPGGRPEAFF.

This chain joins TRBV5-4 and TRBJ2-1, with D uncertain. CDR3 length: 14 residues. V was clipped by 1 base and J by 8 bases, with 13 bases between them. The germline gives CDR1 SGHNT, CDR2 YYREEE (reference sequence). CDR3 bases: TGTGCCAGCAGCTTGAAGTCCAGTCACGATGAGCAGTTCTTC. Translation gives CASSLKSSHDEQFF. Supplemented by reference TRBV5-4 and TRBJ2-1, the full variable domain reads ETGVTQSPTHLIKTRGQQVTLRCSSQSGHNTVSWYQQALGQGPQFIFQYYREEENGRGNFPPRFSGLQFPNYSSELNVNALELDDSALYLCASSLKSSHDEQFFGPGTRLTVL.

The rearrangement links TRBV4-1 to TRBJ1-5; the D gene is possibly TRBD1 (5 bases). The germline gives CDR1 MGHRA, CDR2 YSYEKL. This CDR3 is 16 amino acids long. V lost 4 bases and J 0 bases, leaving 13 bases between the germline ends. CDR3 sequence: CASSRERTYSNQPQHF. In DNA, the CDR3 is TGCGCCAGCAGCCGGGAACGGACATATAGCAATCAGCCCCAGCATTTT.

The genes are TRBV30 and TRBJ1-5; D gene unclear. Trimming shortened V by 1 base and J by 6 bases, and 7 bases separated the two germline ends. The CDR3 totals 12 residues. Germline V gives CDR1 GTSNPN, CDR2 SVGIG (reference sequence). This CDR3 is CAWSEGSQPQHF. The DNA for the CDR3 is TGTGCCTGGAGTGAAGGGAGTCAGCCCCAGCATTTT. The entire variable domain, with the rest obtained from reference TRBV30 and TRBJ1-5, is as follows: SQTIHQWPATLVQPVGSPLSLECTVEGTSNPNLYWYRQAAGRGLQLLFYSVGIGQISSEVPQNLSASRPQDRQFILSSKKLLLSDSGFYLCAWSEGSQPQHFGDGTRLSIL.

The V and J genes are TRBV4-2 and TRBJ1-2, with a weak D call TRBD1 (6 bases). CDR3 length: 15 residues. Germline lookup yields CDR1 LGHNA and CDR2 YNFKEQ. The V gene lost 2 bases and the J gene lost 8 bases, with 18 bases spanning the gap. The CDR3 spells CASSQIEGRGVGYTF. CDR3 coding DNA: TGTGCCAGCAGCCAAATTGAGGGCAGGGGTGTCGGCTACACCTTC.

V gene TRBV7-2 combines with J gene TRBJ2-5; TRBD2 might be the D (6 bases). The CDR3 is 12 amino acids. Germline V lookup: CDR1 SGHTA, CDR2 FQGNSA. The V end lost 4 bases, the J end lost 13 bases, and 16 bases lay between the germline ends. DNA of the CDR3: TGTGCCAGCAGCTCCTCACCGGGACTTCCGTACTTC. Translating gives CASSSSPGLPYF.